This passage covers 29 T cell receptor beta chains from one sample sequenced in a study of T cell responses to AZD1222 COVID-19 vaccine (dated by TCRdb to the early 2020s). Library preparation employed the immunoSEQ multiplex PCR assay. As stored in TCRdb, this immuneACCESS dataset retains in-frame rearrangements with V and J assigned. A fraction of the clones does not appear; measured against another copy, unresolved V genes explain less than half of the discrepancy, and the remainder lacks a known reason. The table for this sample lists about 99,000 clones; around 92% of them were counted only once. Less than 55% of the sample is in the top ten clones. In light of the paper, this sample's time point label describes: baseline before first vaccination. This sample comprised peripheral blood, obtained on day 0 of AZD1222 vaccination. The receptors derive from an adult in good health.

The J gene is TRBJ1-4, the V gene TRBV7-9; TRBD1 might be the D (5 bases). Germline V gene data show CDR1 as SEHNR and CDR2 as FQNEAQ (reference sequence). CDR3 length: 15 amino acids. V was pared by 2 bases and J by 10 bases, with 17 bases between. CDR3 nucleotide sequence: TGTGCCAGCAGCTTATCGACAGACGGGCTTGGAAAACTGTTTTTT. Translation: CASSLSTDGLGKLFF.

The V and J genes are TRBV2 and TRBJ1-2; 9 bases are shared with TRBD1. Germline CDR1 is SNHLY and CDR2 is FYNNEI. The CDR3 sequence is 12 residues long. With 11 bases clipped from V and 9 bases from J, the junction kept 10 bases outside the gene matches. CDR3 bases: TGTGCCGGGGGACAGGGCAAAACCCGCTACACCTTC. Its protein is CAGGQGKTRYTF.

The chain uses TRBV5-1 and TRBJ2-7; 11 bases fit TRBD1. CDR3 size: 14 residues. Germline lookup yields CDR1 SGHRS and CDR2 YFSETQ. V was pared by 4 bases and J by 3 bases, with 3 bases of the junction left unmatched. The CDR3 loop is CASSAGTGGYEQYF. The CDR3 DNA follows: TGCGCCAGCAGCGCTGGGACAGGGGGCTACGAGCAGTACTTC.

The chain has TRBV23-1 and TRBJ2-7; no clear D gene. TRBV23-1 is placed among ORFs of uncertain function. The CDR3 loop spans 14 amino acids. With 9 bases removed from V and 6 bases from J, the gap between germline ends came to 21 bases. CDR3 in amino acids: CARVDRLVRVEQYF. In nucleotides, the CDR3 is TGCGCCAGGGTCGATAGGCTCGTTAGGGTCGAGCAGTACTTC.

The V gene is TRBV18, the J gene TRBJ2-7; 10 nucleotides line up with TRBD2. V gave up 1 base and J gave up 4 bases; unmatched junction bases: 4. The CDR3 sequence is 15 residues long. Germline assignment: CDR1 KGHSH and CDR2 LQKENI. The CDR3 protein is CASSPQLAGDYEQYF. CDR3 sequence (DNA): TGTGCCAGCTCACCACAGCTAGCGGGAGATTACGAGCAGTACTTC.

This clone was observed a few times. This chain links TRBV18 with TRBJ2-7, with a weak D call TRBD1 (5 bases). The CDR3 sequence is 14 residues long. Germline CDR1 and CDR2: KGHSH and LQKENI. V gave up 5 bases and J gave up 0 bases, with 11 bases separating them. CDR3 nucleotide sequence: TGTGCCAGCTCAAACCTCGACAGCTCCTACGAGCAGTACTTC. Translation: CASSNLDSSYEQYF.

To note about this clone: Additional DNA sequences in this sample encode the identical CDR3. The CDR3 coding sequence is TGTGCCAGCAGCAAAGCGCAGCGGACAGGGACGGGGGTTTTCCCCTACGAGCAGTACTTC. Encoded protein: CASSKAQRTGTGVFPYEQYF. The J gene is TRBJ2-7, the V gene TRBV21-1; the table's D gene call, TRBD1, was not cross checked with the DNA. TRBV21-1 is annotated as a pseudogene. The length of the CDR3 is 20 residues.

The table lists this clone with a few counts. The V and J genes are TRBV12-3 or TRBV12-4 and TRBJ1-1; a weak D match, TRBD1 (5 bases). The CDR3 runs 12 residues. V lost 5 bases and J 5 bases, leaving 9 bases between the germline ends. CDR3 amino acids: CASSGRGTEAFF. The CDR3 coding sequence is TGTGCCAGCAGTGGGCGGGGGACTGAAGCTTTCTTT.

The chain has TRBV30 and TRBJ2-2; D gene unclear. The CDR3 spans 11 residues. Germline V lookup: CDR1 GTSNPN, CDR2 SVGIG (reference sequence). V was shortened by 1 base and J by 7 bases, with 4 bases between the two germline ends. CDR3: CAWSASGELFF. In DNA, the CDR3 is TGTGCCTGGAGTGCCAGCGGGGAGCTGTTTTTT.

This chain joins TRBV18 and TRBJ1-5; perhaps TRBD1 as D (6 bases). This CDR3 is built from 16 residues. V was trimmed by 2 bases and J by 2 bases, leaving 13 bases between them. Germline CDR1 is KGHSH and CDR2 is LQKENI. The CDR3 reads CASSPSPGQGNQPQHF. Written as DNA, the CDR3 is TGTGCCAGCTCACCATCCCCGGGACAAGGCAATCAGCCCCAGCATTTT.

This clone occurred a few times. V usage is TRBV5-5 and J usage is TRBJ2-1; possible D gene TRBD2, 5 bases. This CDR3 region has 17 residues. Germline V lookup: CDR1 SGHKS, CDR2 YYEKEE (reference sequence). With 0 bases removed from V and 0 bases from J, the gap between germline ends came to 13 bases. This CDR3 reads CASSLVGAASSYNEQFF. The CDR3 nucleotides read TGTGCCAGCAGCTTGGTCGGAGCGGCTAGCTCCTACAATGAGCAGTTCTTC.

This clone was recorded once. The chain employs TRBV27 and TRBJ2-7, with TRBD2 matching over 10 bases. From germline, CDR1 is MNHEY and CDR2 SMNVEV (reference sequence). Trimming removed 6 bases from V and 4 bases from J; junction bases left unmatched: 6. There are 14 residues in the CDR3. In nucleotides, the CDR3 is TGTGCCAGCAGAGCAGCGGGAGGGCCGTACGAGCAGTACTTC. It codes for CASRAAGGPYEQYF.

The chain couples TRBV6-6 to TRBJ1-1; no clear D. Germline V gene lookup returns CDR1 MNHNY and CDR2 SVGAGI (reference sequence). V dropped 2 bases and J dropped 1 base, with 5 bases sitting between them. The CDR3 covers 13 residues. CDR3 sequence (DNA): TGTGCCAGCAGTTACCCAGGGAACACTGAAGCTTTCTTT. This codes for CASSYPGNTEAFF.

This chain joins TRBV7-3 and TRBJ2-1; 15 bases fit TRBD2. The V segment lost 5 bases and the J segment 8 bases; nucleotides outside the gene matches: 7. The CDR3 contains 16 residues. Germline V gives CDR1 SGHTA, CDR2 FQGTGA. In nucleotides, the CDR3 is TGTGCCAGCAGCGTCGGACTAGCGGGAGGGCCCTATGAGCAGTTCTTC. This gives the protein CASSVGLAGGPYEQFF.

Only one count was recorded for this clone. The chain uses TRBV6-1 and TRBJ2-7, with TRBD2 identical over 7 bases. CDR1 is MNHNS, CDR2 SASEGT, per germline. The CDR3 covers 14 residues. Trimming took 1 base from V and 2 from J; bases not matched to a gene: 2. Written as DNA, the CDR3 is TGTGCCAGCAGTGAAGTAGCGGGTGCCTACGAGCAGTACTTC. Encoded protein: CASSEVAGAYEQYF.

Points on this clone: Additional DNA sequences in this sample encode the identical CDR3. DNA of the CDR3: TGTGCCAGCAGTTTGACAGGAATGAACACTGAAGCTTTCTTT. It yields the protein CASSLTGMNTEAFF. The V call is TRBV7-9, the J call TRBJ1-1; D is possibly TRBD1 (6 bases). Germline assignment: CDR1 SEHNR and CDR2 FQNEAQ (reference sequence). The ends were cut back, 6 bases at V and 0 bases at J, with 11 bases in the middle. CDR3 size: 14 residues.

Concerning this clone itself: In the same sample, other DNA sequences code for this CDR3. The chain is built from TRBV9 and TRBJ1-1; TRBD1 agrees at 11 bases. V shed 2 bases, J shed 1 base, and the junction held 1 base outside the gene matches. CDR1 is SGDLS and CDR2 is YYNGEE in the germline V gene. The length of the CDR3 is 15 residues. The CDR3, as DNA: TGTGCCAGCAGCGTCGGACAGGGGGCGAACACTGAAGCTTTCTTT. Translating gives CASSVGQGANTEAFF.

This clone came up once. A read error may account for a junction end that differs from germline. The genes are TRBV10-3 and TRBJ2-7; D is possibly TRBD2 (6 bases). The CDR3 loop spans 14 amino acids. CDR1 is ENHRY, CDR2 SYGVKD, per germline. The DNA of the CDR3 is TGTGCCATCCGTGAGGGTAGCGGACCCTACGAGCAGTACTTC. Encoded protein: CAIREGSGPYEQYF.

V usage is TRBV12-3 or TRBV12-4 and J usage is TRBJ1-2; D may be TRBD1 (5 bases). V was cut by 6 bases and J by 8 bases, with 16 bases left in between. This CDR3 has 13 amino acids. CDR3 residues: CASSPAGLWGYTF. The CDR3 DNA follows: TGTGCCAGCAGCCCCGCAGGGCTCTGGGGCTACACCTTC.

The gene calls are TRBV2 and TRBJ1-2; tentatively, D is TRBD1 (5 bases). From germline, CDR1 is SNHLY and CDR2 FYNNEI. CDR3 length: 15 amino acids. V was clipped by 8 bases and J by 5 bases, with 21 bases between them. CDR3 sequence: CASGYTPGLGYGYTF. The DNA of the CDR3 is TGTGCCAGCGGCTATACCCCAGGGCTGGGGTATGGCTACACCTTC. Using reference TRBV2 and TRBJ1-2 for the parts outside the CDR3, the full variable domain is EPEVTQTPSHQVTQMGQEVILRCVPISNHLYFYWYRQILGQKVEFLVSFYNNEISEKSEIFDDQFSVERPDGSNFTLKIRSTKLEDSAMYFCASGYTPGLGYGYTFGSGTRLTVV.

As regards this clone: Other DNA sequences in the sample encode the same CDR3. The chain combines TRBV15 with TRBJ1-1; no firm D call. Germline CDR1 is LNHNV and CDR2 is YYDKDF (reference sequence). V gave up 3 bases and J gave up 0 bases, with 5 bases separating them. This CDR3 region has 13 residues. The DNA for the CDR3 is TGTGCCACCAGCAGGGGATTGAACACTGAAGCTTTCTTT. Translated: CATSRGLNTEAFF.

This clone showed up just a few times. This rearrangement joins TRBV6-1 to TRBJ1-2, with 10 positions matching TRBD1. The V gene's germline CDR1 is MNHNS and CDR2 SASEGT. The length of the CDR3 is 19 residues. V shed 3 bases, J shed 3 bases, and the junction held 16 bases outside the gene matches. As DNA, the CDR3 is TGTGCCAGCAGTGACTTGGGACAGGGGCGCGTTTATCGACACTATGGCTACACCTTC. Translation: CASSDLGQGRVYRHYGYTF.

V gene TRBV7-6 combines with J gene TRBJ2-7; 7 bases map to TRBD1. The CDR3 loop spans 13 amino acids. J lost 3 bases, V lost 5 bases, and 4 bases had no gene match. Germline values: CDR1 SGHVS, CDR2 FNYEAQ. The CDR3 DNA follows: TGTGCCAGCAGCGTGGGACAGTTCTACGAGCAGTACTTC. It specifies CASSVGQFYEQYF.

CDR3 amino acids: CASSLGPNGEQYF. The CDR3 nucleotides read TGTGCCAGCAGCTTAGGGCCTAACGGCGAGCAGTACTTC. V usage is TRBV7-2 and J usage is TRBJ2-7, with D uncertain. Trimming removed 1 base at V and 6 bases at J, with 10 bases between. CDR1 is SGHTA and CDR2 is FQGNSA in the germline V gene. This CDR3 has 13 amino acids.

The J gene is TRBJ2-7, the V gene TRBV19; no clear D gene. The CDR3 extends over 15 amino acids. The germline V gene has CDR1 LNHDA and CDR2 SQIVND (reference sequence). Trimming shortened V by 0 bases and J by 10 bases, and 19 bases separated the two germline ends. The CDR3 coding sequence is TGTGCCAGTAGTATAGATTGGAAGAGCCTGGAGTTACAGTACTTC. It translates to CASSIDWKSLELQYF.

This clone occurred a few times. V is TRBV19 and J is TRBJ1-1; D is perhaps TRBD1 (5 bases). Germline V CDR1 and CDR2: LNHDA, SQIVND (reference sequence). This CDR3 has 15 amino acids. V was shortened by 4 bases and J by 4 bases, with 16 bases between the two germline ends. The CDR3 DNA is TGTGCCAGTAGTAGTACAGCATTTGGGGGCACTGAAGCTTTCTTT. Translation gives CASSSTAFGGTEAFF. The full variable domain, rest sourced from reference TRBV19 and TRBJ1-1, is DGGITQSPKYLFRKEGQNVTLSCEQNLNHDAMYWYRQDPGQGLRLIYYSQIVNDFQKGDIAEGYSVSREKKESFPLTVTSAQKNPTAFYLCASSSTAFGGTEAFFGQGTRLTVV.

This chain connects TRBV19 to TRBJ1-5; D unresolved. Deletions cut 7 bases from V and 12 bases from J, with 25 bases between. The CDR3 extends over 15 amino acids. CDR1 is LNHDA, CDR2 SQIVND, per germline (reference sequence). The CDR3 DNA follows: TGTGCCAGTAAAACTATAGGTGCGGCCGGTTTGGGCCAGCATTTT. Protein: CASKTIGAAGLGQHF.

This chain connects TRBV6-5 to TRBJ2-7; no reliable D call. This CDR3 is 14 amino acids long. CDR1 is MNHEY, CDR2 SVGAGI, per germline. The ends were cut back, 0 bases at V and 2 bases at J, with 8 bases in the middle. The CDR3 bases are TGTGCCAGCAGTTACTCGAACGGGCCCTACGAGCAGTACTTC. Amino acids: CASSYSNGPYEQYF.

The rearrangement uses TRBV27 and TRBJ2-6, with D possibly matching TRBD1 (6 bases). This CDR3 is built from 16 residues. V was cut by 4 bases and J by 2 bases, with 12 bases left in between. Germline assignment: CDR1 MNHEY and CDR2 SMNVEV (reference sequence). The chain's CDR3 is CASSSTTGTGANVLTF. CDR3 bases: TGTGCCAGCAGTTCAACCACAGGGACTGGGGCCAACGTCCTGACTTTC.